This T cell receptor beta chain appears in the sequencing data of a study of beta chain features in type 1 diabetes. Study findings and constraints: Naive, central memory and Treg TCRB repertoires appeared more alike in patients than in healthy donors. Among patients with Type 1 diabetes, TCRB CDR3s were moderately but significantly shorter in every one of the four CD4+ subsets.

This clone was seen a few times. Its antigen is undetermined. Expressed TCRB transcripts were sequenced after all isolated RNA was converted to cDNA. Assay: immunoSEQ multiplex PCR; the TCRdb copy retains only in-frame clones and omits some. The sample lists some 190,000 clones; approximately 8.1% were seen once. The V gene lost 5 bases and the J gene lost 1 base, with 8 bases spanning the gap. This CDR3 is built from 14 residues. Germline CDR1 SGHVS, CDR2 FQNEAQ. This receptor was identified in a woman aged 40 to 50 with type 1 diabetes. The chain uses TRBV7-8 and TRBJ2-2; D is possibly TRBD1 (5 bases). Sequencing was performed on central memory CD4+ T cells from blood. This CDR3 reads CASSPQGNTGELFF. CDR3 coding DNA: TGTGCCAGCAGCCCCCAGGGGAACACCGGGGAGCTGTTTTTT.